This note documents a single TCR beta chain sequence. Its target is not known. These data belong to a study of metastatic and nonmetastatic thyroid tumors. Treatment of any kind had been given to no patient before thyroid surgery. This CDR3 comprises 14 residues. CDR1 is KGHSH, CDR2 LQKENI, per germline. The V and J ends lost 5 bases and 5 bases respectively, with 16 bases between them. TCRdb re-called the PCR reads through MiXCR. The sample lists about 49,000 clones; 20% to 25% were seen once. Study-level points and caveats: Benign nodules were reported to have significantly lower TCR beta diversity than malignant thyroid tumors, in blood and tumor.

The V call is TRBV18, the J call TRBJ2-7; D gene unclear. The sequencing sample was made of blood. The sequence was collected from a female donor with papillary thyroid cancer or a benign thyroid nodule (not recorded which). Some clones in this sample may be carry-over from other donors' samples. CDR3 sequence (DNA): TGTGCCAGCTCAGGTGGGTTAGGGTCGGACGAGCAGTACTTC. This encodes CASSGGLGSDEQYF. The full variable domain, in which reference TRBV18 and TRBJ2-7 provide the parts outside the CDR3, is NAGVMQNPRHLVRRRGQEARLRCSPMKGHSHVYWYRQLPEEGLKFMVYLQKENIIDESGMPKERFSAEFPKEGPSILRIQQVVRGDSAAYFCASSGGLGSDEQYFGPGTRLTVT.